This T cell receptor beta chain comes out of a study of blood T cells in healthy people across ages. Trimming took 11 bases from V and 0 from J, leaving 13 bases between them. CDR3 length: 13 amino acids. Isolation recovered at least 6 million PBMCs from every sample. The amount of total RNA extracted per sample was at least 5.5 micrograms. Sample-barcoded 5' priming and a J-beta primer mix drove a second PCR of roughly 7 to 11 cycles. TCRdb re-derived calls from the 5' RACE reads in MiXCR, one entry per CDR3 protein. There are 1.5 million to 1.8 million distinct CDR3 sequences in the sample; around 40% occur only once, and about 4% lies in the top ten.

The material sequenced was blood. The genes are TRBV12-3 or TRBV12-4 and TRBJ2-5; no clear D. The TCR originated in a woman between 18 and 29 years old in good health. The CDR3: CAGPGRNQETQYF. The CDR3 DNA sequence: TGTGCCGGCCCAGGCAGGAACCAAGAGACCCAGTACTTC.